One and the same sample provided the 5 T cell receptor beta chains below, sequenced in a study of cytomegalovirus exposure and HLA in healthy donors. Data came from immunoSEQ multiplex PCR; TCRdb stores just in-frame clones and leaves some out. The repertoire holds 150,000 to 200,000 clones, almost 85% seen once, with roughly 10% in the top ten. The sample comprised PBMCs. These receptor sequences come from a man aged 25-40 years in good health and CMV-seropositive.

This clone turned up a few times. The rearrangement joins TRBV9 to TRBJ2-5; D unclear. Germline CDR1 SGDLS, CDR2 YYNGEE. The CDR3 sequence is 13 residues long. Trimming stripped 0 bases from V and 5 bases from J, with 8 bases between. This CDR3 reads CASSVGLSETQYF. Written as DNA, the CDR3 is TGTGCCAGCAGCGTAGGGCTGTCGGAGACCCAGTACTTC.

The chain couples TRBV30 to TRBJ1-1; D not certain. The CDR3 totals 13 residues. The germline V gene has CDR1 GTSNPN and CDR2 SVGIG (reference sequence). V was shortened by 0 bases and J by 4 bases, with 9 bases between the two germline ends. This CDR3 reads CAWSVFTGTEAFF. As DNA, the CDR3 is TGTGCCTGGAGTGTATTTACCGGCACTGAAGCTTTCTTT.

The CDR3 coding sequence is TGTGCCAGCAGTTTCAGGTCTAGCGGTTCTTTGAATGAGCAGTTCTTC. The encoded protein is CASSFRSSGSLNEQFF. This chain links TRBV27 with TRBJ2-1; 7 bases line up with TRBD2. J was trimmed by 7 bases and V by 3 bases; bases with no gene match: 12. The CDR3 covers 16 residues. The V gene's germline CDR1 is MNHEY and CDR2 SMNVEV (reference sequence).

In DNA form, the CDR3 reads TGTGCCAGCAGCCAAGATTGGGTGGAGAAAAAACTGTTTTTT. Protein product: CASSQDWVEKKLFF. The chain is built from TRBV14 and TRBJ1-4, with unresolved D. The V end was cut by 0 bases, the J end by 9 bases, with 11 bases between. The germline CDR1 and CDR2 sequences are SGHDN and FVKESK. This CDR3 spans 14 amino acids.

This clone was seen just once. V gene TRBV2 combines with J gene TRBJ1-4, with 10 bases identical to TRBD1. The ends lost 4 bases at V and 6 bases at J; junction bases unmatched: 2. Germline CDR1 and CDR2: SNHLY and FYNNEI. The CDR3 spans 14 residues. The CDR3 loop reads CASSGQGAHEKLFF. The CDR3 DNA is TGTGCCAGCAGTGGACAGGGGGCACATGAAAAACTGTTTTTT. Drawing the rest from reference TRBV2 and TRBJ1-4, the complete variable domain is EPEVTQTPSHQVTQMGQEVILRCVPISNHLYFYWYRQILGQKVEFLVSFYNNEISEKSEIFDDQFSVERPDGSNFTLKIRSTKLEDSAMYFCASSGQGAHEKLFFGSGTQLSVL.